Listed below are T cell receptor beta chains from one sample, sequenced in a study of pediatric ulcerative colitis. Assay: immunoSEQ multiplex PCR; the TCRdb copy retains only in-frame clones and omits some. The sample shows roughly 70,000 clones, 80% to 90% of them seen only once. The sequencing input was blood. The receptors here all came from a boy aged 5 to 17 with severe ulcerative colitis. Each CDR3 is given with its conserved first and last residue. D genes are given only for firm matches. Size is stated for part of the rows, as once, few or many counts, or as a class when the clone is expanded.

j_gene,d_gene,abundance,v_gene,CDR3nt,CDR3aa
TRBJ2-4,-,-,TRBV2,TGTGCCAGCGGTTGGGGGGAGCACATTCAGTACTTC,CASGWGEHIQYF
TRBJ2-3,TRBD2,-,TRBV7-9,TGTGCCAGCAGCTTCGGGGGGGTAACAGATACGCAGTATTTT,CASSFGGVTDTQYF
TRBJ2-1,TRBD2,-,TRBV4-2,TGTGCCAGCAGCCAAGCAACCCTAGCGGGAGGTTCGGGGAATGAGCAGTTCTTC,CASSQATLAGGSGNEQFF
TRBJ2-5,-,-,TRBV15,TGTGCCACCAGCAGCCCCCGGGTTTCATTTGCGGGGGAGACCCAGTACTTC,CATSSPRVSFAGETQYF
TRBJ1-2,-,-,TRBV19,TGTGCCAGTAGTCCCCGAGATGTCGACTATGGCTACACCTTC,CASSPRDVDYGYTF
TRBJ1-1,-,few,TRBV4-1,TGCGCCAGCGGGGGACACATGAACACTGAAGCTTTCTTT,CASGGHMNTEAFF
TRBJ2-5,-,-,TRBV4-2,TGTGCCAGCAGCCAAGAGGACCGGACTCTCGCTTGGGAGCAGTACTTC,CASSQEDRTLAWEQYF
TRBJ1-5,TRBD1,-,TRBV27,TGTGCCAGCAGTCCCATCCAGGGGGCTAGCAATCAGCCCCAGCATTTT,CASSPIQGASNQPQHF
TRBJ2-5,-,-,TRBV7-3,TGTGCCAGCAGTCTCGGGCCCCAAGAGACCCAGTACTTC,CASSLGPQETQYF
TRBJ2-2,TRBD2,-,TRBV4-2,TGTGCCAGCAGCCAAGGTCCGAGACTAGCGGGAGATGGGGGTTTGAGCGGGGAGCTGTTTTTT,CASSQGPRLAGDGGLSGELFF
TRBJ1-2,TRBD1,-,TRBV6-1,TGTGCCAGCAGTGAGACGGACAGGGGCTACACCTTC,CASSETDRGYTF
TRBJ2-1,-,-,TRBV10-3,TGTGCCATCAGTGAGTATTTAGACGGGGGTGAGCAGTTCTTC,CAISEYLDGGEQFF
TRBJ2-7,TRBD2,-,TRBV10-2,TGCGCCAGCACCCGGACTAGCGGGACCGACGAGCAGTACTTC,CASTRTSGTDEQYF
TRBJ2-1,-,once,TRBV7-9,TGTGCCAGCAGCTCGACCTACAATGAGCAGTTCTTC,CASSSTYNEQFF
TRBJ2-3,TRBD2,once,TRBV18,TGTGCCAGCTCACCACCCCTCGGACTAGCGGGTAGCACAGATACGCAGTATTTT,CASSPPLGLAGSTDTQYF
TRBJ2-7,TRBD1,once,TRBV4-1,TGCGCCAGCAGCCAGACACCGACAGGGGGGTCCTACGAGCAGTACTTC,CASSQTPTGGSYEQYF
TRBJ1-2,-,-,TRBV19,TGTGCCAGTAGTCTAGCTCATAACTATGGCTACACCTTC,CASSLAHNYGYTF
TRBJ2-1,TRBD2,-,TRBV19,TGTGCCAGTAGTGCCGTGACTAGCGGGAGTACTCTGTTCTTC,CASSAVTSGSTLFF
TRBJ1-1,-,-,TRBV27,TGTGCCAGCAGCAGTAGAACGGACGGCCCGAACACTGAAGCTTTCTTT,CASSSRTDGPNTEAFF
TRBJ2-5,-,-,TRBV7-2,TGTGCCAGCAGCCCCCAGCGGGCCCAAGAGACCCAGTACTTC,CASSPQRAQETQYF
TRBJ2-5,-,-,TRBV29-1,TGCAGCGTTGACGCGGCGGATCTCCAAGAGACCCAGTACTTC,CSVDAADLQETQYF
TRBJ2-1,-,-,TRBV6-5,TGTGCCAGCAGTTACGACAGGAATGAGCAGTTCTTC,CASSYDRNEQFF
TRBJ2-7,TRBD1,-,TRBV5-1,TGCGCCAGCAGCCCGGTTGGGACAGGGAAATACTACGAGCAGTACTTC,CASSPVGTGKYYEQYF
TRBJ2-1,-,few,TRBV29-1,TGCAGCGTTGGGCTTGGCGGGTCATACAATGAGCAGTTCTTC,CSVGLGGSYNEQFF
TRBJ2-1,TRBD2,-,TRBV29-1,TGCAGCGGGACAGAGGGACTAGGGATGGACAATGAGCAGTTCTTC,CSGTEGLGMDNEQFF
TRBJ1-1,TRBD1,once,TRBV19,TGTGCCAGTAGTAACAGGGGGAAAACTGAAGCTTTCTTT,CASSNRGKTEAFF
TRBJ2-1,-,-,TRBV6-5,TGTGCCAGCAGTTACTCGCACGTCGCGGGGCAGTTCTTC,CASSYSHVAGQFF
TRBJ1-1,-,once,TRBV5-1,TGCGCCAGCAGGGGGATAACAGGGAGCACTGAAGCTTTCTTT,CASRGITGSTEAFF
TRBJ1-2,TRBD1,few,TRBV18,TGTGCCAGCTCACCAAGGCGACAGGGGGCGGATGGCTACACCTTC,CASSPRRQGADGYTF
TRBJ1-5,-,-,TRBV7-6,TGTGCCAGCAGCTCAAATTGGGGTCAGCCCCAGCATTTT,CASSSNWGQPQHF
TRBJ2-1,-,-,TRBV2,TGTGCCAGCAGTCCTCTCGGTAATGAGCAGTTCTTC,CASSPLGNEQFF
TRBJ2-7,-,-,TRBV7-7,TGTGCTAGCAGCCCAGGGGTCGAGCAGTACTTC,CASSPGVEQYF
TRBJ2-7,TRBD1,-,TRBV2,TGTGCCAGCACGGGACAGGGCTACGAGCAGTACTTC,CASTGQGYEQYF
TRBJ1-2,-,-,TRBV19,TGTGCCAGTAGTATAGATTCAGGGAGGAGGAACTATGGCTACACCTTC,CASSIDSGRRNYGYTF
TRBJ1-1,TRBD1,-,TRBV11-3,TGTGCCAGCAGCATAGACAGGGGTATGAACACTGAAGCTTTCTTT,CASSIDRGMNTEAFF
TRBJ1-1,-,-,TRBV11-2,TGTGCCAGCAGCTTAGCCCAGTTGAACACTGAAGCTTTCTTT,CASSLAQLNTEAFF
TRBJ1-5,-,-,TRBV27,TGTGCCAGCAGTTTCCCCGCCTCTGCCCAGCATTTT,CASSFPASAQHF
TRBJ2-3,-,-,TRBV4-3,TGCGCCAGCAGCCAAGCTCCGGCGCGCTACGGCTACACAGATACGCAGTATTTT,CASSQAPARYGYTDTQYF
TRBJ2-5,TRBD1,-,TRBV29-1,TGCAGCGTTCAAACCGGGACAGGGTTCCAAGAGACCCAGTACTTC,CSVQTGTGFQETQYF
TRBJ1-5,-,-,TRBV19,TGTGCCAGTAGTCTCTCGAGGAACGGGCCTAATCAGCCCCAGCATTTT,CASSLSRNGPNQPQHF
TRBJ2-7,-,-,TRBV5-6,TGTGCCAGCAGCTTAATCCAGGGGCGTGCCTACGAGCAGTACTTC,CASSLIQGRAYEQYF
TRBJ2-1,-,-,TRBV29-1,TGCAGCGTTGAGTACGAGCAGTTCTTC,CSVEYEQFF
TRBJ2-3,TRBD2,-,TRBV6-4,TGTGCCAGCAGTGACGAGGGCGGGAGGGGCTTCTCAGATACGCAGTATTTT,CASSDEGGRGFSDTQYF
TRBJ1-5,-,few,TRBV19,TGTGCCAGTAGTATACTCGGAAATCAGCCCCAGCATTTT,CASSILGNQPQHF
TRBJ2-3,TRBD1,-,TRBV7-2,TGTGCCAGCAGCTTTCGGGGACAGGGAAGCACAGATACGCAGTATTTT,CASSFRGQGSTDTQYF
TRBJ2-5,TRBD1,-,TRBV6-5,TGTGCCAGCAGCTTCGGGACAGCCCGGCGAGAGACCCAGTACTTC,CASSFGTARRETQYF
TRBJ2-7,TRBD1,-,TRBV11-2,TGTGCCAGCAGCTTCCGACGGACAGGTTTTGATGCGTACGAGCAGTACTTC,CASSFRRTGFDAYEQYF
TRBJ1-3,-,-,TRBV9,TGTGCCAGCAGCGAAGGGTCTGGAAACACCATATATTTT,CASSEGSGNTIYF
TRBJ2-5,-,-,TRBV11-2,TGTGCCAGCAGCTTGTCGACGGGCCCCGAGACCCAGTACTTC,CASSLSTGPETQYF
TRBJ2-1,-,-,TRBV6-5,TGTGCCAGCAGTTACTCGATTCAGCTCTTTCAAGATGAGCAGTTCTTC,CASSYSIQLFQDEQFF
TRBJ2-3,TRBD2,-,TRBV6-6,TGTGCCAGCAGTTACGGGCGGGAGACAGATACGCAGTATTTT,CASSYGRETDTQYF
TRBJ1-1,-,-,TRBV7-2,TGTGCCAGCAGCTTAGCCCGGGGACACCTAGAAGCTTTCTTT,CASSLARGHLEAFF
TRBJ1-2,-,-,TRBV6-1,TGTGCCAGCAGTTCACCTCGGGCGGGCTACACCTTC,CASSSPRAGYTF
TRBJ2-6,-,-,TRBV7-6,TGTGCCAGCAGCGTCAGGGACGGGGGAGCATCTGGGGCCAACGTCCTGACTTTC,CASSVRDGGASGANVLTF
TRBJ2-4,-,few,TRBV27,TGTGCCAGCAGTTACAGGGAAGGGCCTCGGGACATTCAGTACTTC,CASSYREGPRDIQYF
TRBJ2-5,TRBD2,-,TRBV30,TGTGCCTGGAGTGCAACCCTCCTAGCGGGAGGTTCCCAGTACTTC,CAWSATLLAGGSQYF
TRBJ2-7,-,once,TRBV4-1,TGCGCCAGCAGCCATTCCGCGTCCTACGAGCAGTACTTC,CASSHSASYEQYF
TRBJ2-7,-,few,TRBV28,TGTGCCAGCAGTTTCCTGAAGGACGAGCAGTACTTC,CASSFLKDEQYF
TRBJ2-5,TRBD2,once,TRBV25-1,TGTGCCAGCAGTCCAAGACTAGCTGAAGAGACCCAGTACTTC,CASSPRLAEETQYF